Following are 32 T cell receptor beta chains from one sample sequenced in a study of blood T cell repertoires in COVID-19. TCRdb keeps only in-frame clones here, not all; method: immunoSEQ multiplex PCR. The table shows 250,000 to 350,000 clones, with under 90% occurring only once. The sample consisted of PBMCs or T cells enriched from blood (not recorded which). The receptor source for this set is a woman under 30 who had recovered from COVID-19.

The chain is built from TRBV27 and TRBJ1-5; the D gene is possibly TRBD1 (5 bases). This CDR3 has 14 amino acids. V lost 6 bases, J lost 3 bases, and 12 bases lay in between. The germline V gene has CDR1 MNHEY and CDR2 SMNVEV (reference sequence). The DNA for the CDR3 is TGTGCCAGCAGGCCCCGACAGACCAATCAGCCCCAGCATTTT. Its translation: CASRPRQTNQPQHF.

The chain is built from TRBV12-3 or TRBV12-4 and TRBJ1-5, with 9 positions matching TRBD1. V shed 5 bases, J shed 5 bases, and the junction held 1 base outside the gene matches. The CDR3 covers 13 residues. This CDR3 reads CASSRTGDQPQHF. CDR3 bases: TGTGCCAGCAGTCGGACAGGGGATCAGCCCCAGCATTTT.

The table lists this clone with a count of one. The chain carries TRBV10-3 and TRBJ2-1; TRBD1 aligns across 10 bases. After removal of 3 bases from V and 2 bases from J, the junction contained 4 bases not matched to a gene. The CDR3 has 16 amino acids. Per the germline V gene, CDR1 is ENHRY and CDR2 is SYGVKD. This chain's CDR3 is CAISDPGTGAYNEQFF. The DNA for the CDR3 is TGTGCCATCAGTGACCCCGGGACAGGGGCCTACAATGAGCAGTTCTTC.

The chain links TRBV11-2 to TRBJ1-4; the D is unclear. Germline V gene data show CDR1 as SGHAT and CDR2 as FQNNGV. Trimming stripped 0 bases from V and 8 bases from J, with 13 bases between. CDR3 length: 15 residues. The CDR3 region has the DNA TGTGCCAGCAGCTTAGATTCGAGGGCGGGGGAAAAACTGTTTTTT. It translates to CASSLDSRAGEKLFF. The full variable domain, in which reference TRBV11-2 and TRBJ1-4 provide the parts outside the CDR3, is EAGVAQSPRYKIIEKRQSVAFWCNPISGHATLYWYQQILGQGPKLLIQFQNNGVVDDSQLPKDRFSAERLKGVDSTLKIQPAKLEDSAVYLCASSLDSRAGEKLFFGSGTQLSVL.

V is TRBV5-1 and J is TRBJ2-2; 7 bases fit TRBD1. Trimming removed 0 bases from V and 6 bases from J; junction bases left unmatched: 5. Germline loops: CDR1 SGHRS, CDR2 YFSETQ. This CDR3 has 15 amino acids. The CDR3 region has the DNA TGCGCCAGCAGCTTGGCAAGGGGGCGCGCCGGGGAGCTGTTTTTT. Translation: CASSLARGRAGELFF.

The chain joins TRBV24-1 to TRBJ2-2; TRBD1 matches at 10 bases. Germline V gene sequence: CDR1 KGHDR, CDR2 SFDVKD. The CDR3 extends over 15 amino acids. V was clipped by 4 bases and J by 5 bases; unmatched bases: 3. As DNA, the CDR3 is TGTGCCACCAGTGAGACAGGGGGCAGGACCGGGGAGCTGTTTTTT. Translated, it gives CATSETGGRTGELFF.

The chain recombines TRBV2 with TRBJ1-2; maybe TRBD1 (6 bases). The CDR3 sequence is 13 residues long. V was shortened by 2 bases and J by 5 bases, with 9 bases between the two germline ends. CDR1 SNHLY and CDR2 FYNNEI come from the germline V gene. CDR3 in DNA: TGTGCCAGCAGTGAAACAGGGAGTTATGGCTACACCTTC. This gives the protein CASSETGSYGYTF. The full variable domain, with the rest looked up from reference TRBV2 and TRBJ1-2, is EPEVTQTPSHQVTQMGQEVILRCVPISNHLYFYWYRQILGQKVEFLVSFYNNEISEKSEIFDDQFSVERPDGSNFTLKIRSTKLEDSAMYFCASSETGSYGYTFGSGTRLTVV.

This rearrangement joins TRBV28 to TRBJ1-5; 7 bases line up with TRBD1. Trimming removed 6 bases from V and 5 bases from J; junction bases left unmatched: 4. Germline V gene lookup returns CDR1 MDHEN and CDR2 SYDVKM. The CDR3 is 13 amino acids. DNA of the CDR3: TGTGCCAGCAGGGACAGGAGCTATCAGCCCCAGCATTTT. Its translation is CASRDRSYQPQHF. Together with reference TRBV28 and TRBJ1-5, the CDR3 gives the full variable domain: DVKVTQSSRYLVKRTGEKVFLECVQDMDHENMFWYRQDPGLGLRLIYFSYDVKMKEKGDIPEGYSVSREKKERFSLILESASTNQTSMYLCASRDRSYQPQHFGDGTRLSIL.

For this clone: The sample carries other DNA sequences with the same CDR3. The chain joins TRBV2 to TRBJ1-1; D is uncertain. The germline V and J ends were trimmed by 8 bases and 1 base, with 8 bases remaining between them. The CDR3 runs to 12 residues. Germline lookup yields CDR1 SNHLY and CDR2 FYNNEI. The CDR3 DNA follows: TGTGCCAGCTCGCTGAGGAACACTGAAGCTTTCTTT. Protein sequence: CASSLRNTEAFF.

This clone has a single count. Other nucleotide sequences from this sample produce the same CDR3. V usage is TRBV10-1 and J usage is TRBJ1-1; 8 bases are a match to TRBD1. Trimming at V came to 0 bases and at J to 0 bases, leaving 0 bases not matched to a gene. The germline gives CDR1 WNHNN, CDR2 SYGVQD (reference sequence). The CDR3 covers 15 residues. The CDR3 sequence is CASSESQGVNTEAFF. For the CDR3, the DNA is TGCGCCAGCAGTGAGTCACAGGGGGTGAACACTGAAGCTTTCTTT.

This chain joins TRBV5-4 and TRBJ2-6; no clear D gene. V gave up 2 bases and J gave up 3 bases, with 9 bases separating them. The CDR3 sequence is 15 residues long. CDR1 is SGHNT and CDR2 is YYREEE in the germline V gene (reference sequence). CDR3 sequence: CASSLGGDGANVLTF. The CDR3 DNA reads TGTGCCAGCAGCTTAGGTGGAGATGGGGCCAACGTCCTGACTTTC.

This clone has a single count. This rearrangement joins TRBV4-2 to TRBJ1-5; D gene uncertain. V lost 0 bases and J 1 base, leaving 10 bases between the germline ends. The CDR3 has 16 residues. In germline, CDR1 is LGHNA, CDR2 YNFKEQ. CDR3 bases: TGTGCCAGCAGCCAAGATGGTTCCAGGAGCAATCAGCCCCAGCATTTT. This sequence encodes CASSQDGSRSNQPQHF.

The CDR3 nucleotides read TGCGCCAGCAGCCAAGATTTGGGCCACAATCAGCCCCAGCATTTT. This codes for CASSQDLGHNQPQHF. The chain recombines TRBV4-1 with TRBJ1-5; D is unresolved. CDR1 is MGHRA and CDR2 is YSYEKL in the germline V gene. V lost 0 bases and J 3 bases, leaving 9 bases between the germline ends. The CDR3 is 15 residues long.

The chain links TRBV19 to TRBJ1-1, with 7 bases aligning to TRBD1. V lost 6 bases to trimming and J lost 4 bases; unmatched junction nucleotides: 11. CDR1 is LNHDA, CDR2 SQIVND, per germline (reference sequence). This CDR3 spans 15 amino acids. CDR3 region: CASRVDREEVTEAFF. CDR3 coding DNA: TGTGCCAGTAGGGTCGACAGGGAGGAGGTCACTGAAGCTTTCTTT.

The chain has TRBV19 and TRBJ2-1, with D possibly TRBD1 on 6 matching bases. Germline loops: CDR1 LNHDA, CDR2 SQIVND (reference sequence). Between the trimmed V and J ends, which lost 0 bases and 10 bases, there was a span of 10 bases. The CDR3 is 13 residues long. CDR3 amino acids: CASSIDLRGEQFF. In nucleotides, the CDR3 is TGTGCCAGTAGTATAGATTTGAGGGGGGAGCAGTTCTTC. Based on the CDR3 plus reference TRBV19 and TRBJ2-1, the full variable domain is DGGITQSPKYLFRKEGQNVTLSCEQNLNHDAMYWYRQDPGQGLRLIYYSQIVNDFQKGDIAEGYSVSREKKESFPLTVTSAQKNPTAFYLCASSIDLRGEQFFGPGTRLTVL.

In this sample, this clone turned up a few times. This chain links TRBV18 with TRBJ1-2; TRBD1 is a possible D gene (6 bases). The CDR3 spans 14 residues. V lost 4 bases and J 6 bases, leaving 15 bases between the germline ends. Germline CDR1 is KGHSH and CDR2 is LQKENI. Here the CDR3 reads CASSRETGNDGYTF. In nucleotides, the CDR3 is TGTGCCAGCTCACGGGAAACAGGGAATGATGGCTACACCTTC.

V usage is TRBV3-1 (or the pseudogene TRBV3-2) and J usage is TRBJ1-1, with 7 bases identical to TRBD1. The CDR3 totals 14 residues. Trimming at V came to 3 bases and at J to 4 bases, leaving 5 bases not matched to a gene. Per the germline V gene, CDR1 is LGHDT and CDR2 is YNNKEL (reference sequence). CDR3 sequence reads: CASSQLPGGTEAFF. Here the CDR3 DNA reads TGTGCCAGCAGCCAGCTCCCAGGGGGCACTGAAGCTTTCTTT.

The rearrangement joins TRBV3-1 (or the pseudogene TRBV3-2) to TRBJ1-3; 12 bases map to TRBD1. In germline, CDR1 is LGHDT, CDR2 YNNKEL (reference sequence). The CDR3 runs 16 residues. The junction had 8 bases not matched to a gene; V was cut back by 4 bases and J by 7 bases. CDR3: CASSLYPGQGANTIYF. The CDR3 nucleotides read TGTGCCAGCAGCCTATACCCGGGACAGGGGGCCAACACCATATATTTT.

The sample holds a few counts of this clone. V and J are TRBV19 and TRBJ1-1; TRBD1 is a possible D gene (6 bases). This CDR3 has 14 amino acids. V was clipped by 3 bases and J by 3 bases, with 11 bases between them. Germline V gene lookup returns CDR1 LNHDA and CDR2 SQIVND (reference sequence). The chain's CDR3 is CASSIAGADTEAFF. The CDR3 DNA reads TGTGCCAGTAGTATCGCAGGGGCTGACACTGAAGCTTTCTTT.

This chain joins TRBV9 and TRBJ1-2, with TRBD1 identical over 7 bases. This CDR3 is built from 14 residues. The junction had 8 bases not matched to a gene; V was cut back by 4 bases and J by 5 bases. Germline lookup yields CDR1 SGDLS and CDR2 YYNGEE. The CDR3 is CASSSQGTPYGYTF. The CDR3 DNA is TGTGCCAGCAGCTCACAGGGGACCCCTTATGGCTACACCTTC. Full variable domain (rest looked up from reference TRBV9 and TRBJ1-2): DSGVTQTPKHLITATGQRVTLRCSPRSGDLSVYWYQQSLDQGLQFLIQYYNGEERAKGNILERFSAQQFPDLHSELNLSSLELGDSALYFCASSSQGTPYGYTFGSGTRLTVV.

The gene calls are TRBV7-9 and TRBJ1-4; 9 bases align to TRBD1. Trimming took 5 bases from V and 8 from J; bases not matched to a gene: 12. CDR3 size: 16 residues. Germline V CDR1 and CDR2: SEHNR, FQNEAQ (reference sequence). CDR3 protein: CASSAGQGGSDEKLFF. The CDR3 nucleotides read TGTGCCAGCAGCGCGGGACAGGGTGGTTCTGACGAAAAACTGTTTTTT.

V usage is TRBV7-9 and J usage is TRBJ1-2; D unresolved. Trimming pared 3 bases from V and 7 bases from J, leaving 15 bases between. The germline V gene encodes CDR1 SEHNR and CDR2 FQNEAQ (reference sequence). The CDR3 loop spans 14 amino acids. The chain's CDR3 is CASSFAGKNSGYTF. The CDR3 region has the DNA TGTGCCAGCAGCTTCGCCGGGAAGAATAGTGGCTACACCTTC.

This clone appeared a single time. J is TRBJ1-2 and V is TRBV5-1; no clear D. The CDR3 loop spans 14 amino acids. Between the trimmed V and J ends, which lost 0 bases and 4 bases, there was a span of 10 bases. Germline CDR1 SGHRS, CDR2 YFSETQ. The CDR3 bases are TGCGCCAGCAGCTTGGGGGGAGATCCCTATGGCTACACCTTC. As protein: CASSLGGDPYGYTF.

The V call is TRBV2, the J call TRBJ2-1; the match to TRBD2 covers 11 bases. Trimming took 8 bases from V and 9 from J; bases not matched to a gene: 9. The CDR3 consists of 14 residues. Germline CDR1 is SNHLY and CDR2 is FYNNEI. The CDR3 DNA reads as TGTGCCAGCGATGTAGCGGGGGGGCAGGGTGAGCAGTTCTTC. Translating gives CASDVAGGQGEQFF.

This chain uses TRBV25-1 with TRBJ1-2, with D possibly TRBD1 on 5 matching bases. The V end lost 1 base, the J end lost 7 bases, and 10 bases lay between the germline ends. This CDR3 has 13 amino acids. Germline CDR1 reads MGHDK; CDR2 reads SYGVNS. This CDR3 reads CASSEWAGSGYTF. CDR3 bases: TGTGCCAGCAGTGAATGGGCAGGGTCTGGCTACACCTTC.

The gene calls are TRBV4-1 and TRBJ1-1, with 7 bases fitting TRBD1. Germline values: CDR1 MGHRA, CDR2 YSYEKL. The CDR3 runs to 15 residues. V was clipped by 1 base and J by 3 bases; unmatched bases: 5. CDR3 sequence reads: CASSQVNRGDTEAFF. For the CDR3, the DNA is TGCGCCAGCAGCCAAGTAAACAGGGGAGACACTGAAGCTTTCTTT.

The CDR3 reads CASSIQGSNQPQHF. CDR3 bases: TGTGCCAGTAGTATCCAGGGAAGCAATCAGCCCCAGCATTTT. V and J are TRBV19 and TRBJ1-5, with D possibly being TRBD1 (5 bases). Looked up from germline, CDR1 is LNHDA and CDR2 is SQIVND (reference sequence). V shed 3 bases and J shed 1 base, with 7 bases lying between them. This CDR3 is built from 14 residues.

In this sample, this clone turned up a few times. This rearrangement joins TRBV25-1 to TRBJ2-7, with TRBD1 matching 7 bases. The CDR3 length is 17 residues. Germline CDR1 reads MGHDK; CDR2 reads SYGVNS. The J segment lost 3 bases and the V segment lost 2 bases, leaving 13 bases of the junction unmatched. The CDR3 loop reads CASSEGRPGQRFYEQYF. As DNA, the CDR3 is TGTGCCAGCAGTGAAGGGAGACCGGGACAGCGATTCTACGAGCAGTACTTC.

The rearrangement uses TRBV6-5 and TRBJ1-1; D not resolved. The CDR3 is 12 amino acids. V was clipped by 7 bases and J by 3 bases, with 9 bases between them. Germline-derived CDR1 and CDR2 are MNHEY and SVGAGI. Here the CDR3 reads CASMEPDTEAFF. DNA of the CDR3: TGTGCCAGCATGGAGCCCGACACTGAAGCTTTCTTT.

V gene TRBV27 combines with J gene TRBJ1-6; 7 nucleotides match TRBD1. Trimming at V came to 7 bases and at J to 8 bases, leaving 14 bases not matched to a gene. Germline V lookup: CDR1 MNHEY, CDR2 SMNVEV (reference sequence). The CDR3 loop spans 16 amino acids. The CDR3: CASKIRLTGRHSPLHF. In DNA, the CDR3 is TGTGCCAGCAAAATACGCCTGACAGGGCGCCATTCACCCCTCCACTTT.

This sequence joins TRBV5-6 and TRBJ1-2; 11 nucleotides match TRBD1. The germline V gene has CDR1 SGHDT and CDR2 YYEEEE. The J segment lost 8 bases and the V segment lost 4 bases, leaving 4 bases of the junction unmatched. CDR3 length: 13 amino acids. Written as DNA, the CDR3 is TGTGCCAGCAGCGGACAGGGGGCGGTAGGCTACACCTTC. It is translated as CASSGQGAVGYTF.

V usage is TRBV5-4 and J usage is TRBJ2-1; 8 bases are shared with TRBD2. Per germline, CDR1 SGHNT and CDR2 YYREEE (reference sequence). The length of the CDR3 is 14 residues. V shed 4 bases, J shed 7 bases, and the junction held 7 bases outside the gene matches. The CDR3 nucleotides are TGTGCCAGCAGCAGGAGCGGGAGTGGGAATGAGCAGTTCTTC. Residues: CASSRSGSGNEQFF.